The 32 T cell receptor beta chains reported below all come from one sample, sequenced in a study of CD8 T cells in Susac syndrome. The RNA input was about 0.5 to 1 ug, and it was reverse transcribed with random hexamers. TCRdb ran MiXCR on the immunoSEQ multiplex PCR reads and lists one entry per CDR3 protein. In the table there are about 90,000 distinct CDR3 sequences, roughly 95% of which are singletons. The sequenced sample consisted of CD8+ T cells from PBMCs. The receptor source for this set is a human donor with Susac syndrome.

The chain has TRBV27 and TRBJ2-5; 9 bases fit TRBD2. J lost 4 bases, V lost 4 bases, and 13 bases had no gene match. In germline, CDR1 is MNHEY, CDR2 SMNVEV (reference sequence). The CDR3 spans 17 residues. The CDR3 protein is CASSSTSAGGGGETQYF. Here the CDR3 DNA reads TGTGCCAGCAGTTCGACGAGCGCGGGAGGGGGGGGAGAGACCCAGTACTTC.

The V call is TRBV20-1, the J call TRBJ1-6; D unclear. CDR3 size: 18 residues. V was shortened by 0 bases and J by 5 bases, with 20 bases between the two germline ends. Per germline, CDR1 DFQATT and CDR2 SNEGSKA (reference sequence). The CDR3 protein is CSARDFGREGGDNSPLHF. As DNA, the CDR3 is TGCAGTGCTAGAGATTTCGGTCGGGAGGGTGGGGATAATTCACCCCTCCACTTT.

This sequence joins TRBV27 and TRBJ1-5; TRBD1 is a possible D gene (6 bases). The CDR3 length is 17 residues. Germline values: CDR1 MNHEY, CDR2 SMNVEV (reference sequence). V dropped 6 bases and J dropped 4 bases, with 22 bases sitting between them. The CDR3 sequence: CASRLHAGTGQNQPQHF. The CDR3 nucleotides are TGTGCCAGCAGATTACATGCCGGCACAGGGCAGAATCAGCCCCAGCATTTT.

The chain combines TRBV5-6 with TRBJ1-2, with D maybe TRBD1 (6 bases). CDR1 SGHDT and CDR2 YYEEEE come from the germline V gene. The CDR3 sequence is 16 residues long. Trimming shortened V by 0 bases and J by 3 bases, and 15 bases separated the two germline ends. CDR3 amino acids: CASSLATGLWDYGYTF. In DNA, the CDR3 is TGTGCCAGCAGCTTGGCAACAGGGCTTTGGGACTATGGCTACACCTTC.

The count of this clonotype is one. This CDR3 reads CSAPRGYSGGRVGELFF. CDR3 bases: TGCAGTGCTCCCCGAGGGTATAGCGGGGGGCGGGTCGGGGAGCTGTTTTTT. The chain carries TRBV20-1 and TRBJ2-2; 10 bases align to TRBD2. Germline CDR1 is DFQATT and CDR2 is SNEGSKA (reference sequence). This CDR3 has 17 amino acids. V lost 5 bases, J lost 7 bases, and 16 bases stayed unmatched.

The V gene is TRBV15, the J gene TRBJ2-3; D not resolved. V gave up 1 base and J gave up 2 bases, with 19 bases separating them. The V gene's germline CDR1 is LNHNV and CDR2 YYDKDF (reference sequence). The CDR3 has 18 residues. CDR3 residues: CATSRGGPAGPNTDTQYF. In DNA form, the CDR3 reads TGTGCCACCAGCAGAGGTGGCCCCGCAGGACCCAACACAGATACGCAGTATTTT.

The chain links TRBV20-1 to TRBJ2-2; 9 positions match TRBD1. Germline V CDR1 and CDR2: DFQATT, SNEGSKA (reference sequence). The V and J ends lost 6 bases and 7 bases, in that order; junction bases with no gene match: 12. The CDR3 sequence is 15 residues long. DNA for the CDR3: TGCAGTGCCGTCGACGGGGGACAGGGTTTCGGGGAGCTGTTTTTT. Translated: CSAVDGGQGFGELFF.

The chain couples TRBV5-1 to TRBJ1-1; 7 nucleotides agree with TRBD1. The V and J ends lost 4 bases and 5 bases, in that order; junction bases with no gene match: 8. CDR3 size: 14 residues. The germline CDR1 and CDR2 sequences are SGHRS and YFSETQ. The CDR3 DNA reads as TGCGCCAGCAGCCGTGGGGGGGGACAGACTGAAGCTTTCTTT. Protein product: CASSRGGGQTEAFF.

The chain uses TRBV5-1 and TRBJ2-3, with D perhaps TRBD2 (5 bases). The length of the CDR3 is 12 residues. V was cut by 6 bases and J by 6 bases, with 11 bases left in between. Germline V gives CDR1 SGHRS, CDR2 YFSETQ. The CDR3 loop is CASTIGGDTQYF. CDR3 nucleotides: TGCGCCAGCACCATTGGCGGGGATACGCAGTATTTT. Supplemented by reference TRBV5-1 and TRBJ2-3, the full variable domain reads KAGVTQTPRYLIKTRGQQVTLSCSPISGHRSVSWYQQTPGQGLQFLFEYFSETQRNKGNFPGRFSGRQFSNSRSEMNVSTLELGDSALYLCASTIGGDTQYFGPGTRLTVL.

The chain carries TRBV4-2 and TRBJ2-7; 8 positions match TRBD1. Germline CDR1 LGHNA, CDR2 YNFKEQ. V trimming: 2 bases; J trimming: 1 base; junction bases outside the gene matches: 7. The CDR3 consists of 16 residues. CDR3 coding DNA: TGTGCCAGCAGCCAAACGACAGGGGATTCTTCCTACGAGCAGTACTTC. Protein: CASSQTTGDSSYEQYF.

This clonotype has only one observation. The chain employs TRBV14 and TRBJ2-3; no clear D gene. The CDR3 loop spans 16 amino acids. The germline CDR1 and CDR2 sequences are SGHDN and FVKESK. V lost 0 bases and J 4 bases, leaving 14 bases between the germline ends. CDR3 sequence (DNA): TGTGCCAGCAGCCAAGATTTTCGGGCTGATTCAGATACGCAGTATTTT. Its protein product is CASSQDFRADSDTQYF.

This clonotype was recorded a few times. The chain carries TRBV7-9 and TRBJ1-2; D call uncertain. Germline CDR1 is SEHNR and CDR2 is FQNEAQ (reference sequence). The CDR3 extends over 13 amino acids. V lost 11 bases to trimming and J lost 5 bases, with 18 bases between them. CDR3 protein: CAYSGDDQYGYTF. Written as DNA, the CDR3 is TGTGCCTATTCGGGTGACGACCAATATGGCTACACCTTC.

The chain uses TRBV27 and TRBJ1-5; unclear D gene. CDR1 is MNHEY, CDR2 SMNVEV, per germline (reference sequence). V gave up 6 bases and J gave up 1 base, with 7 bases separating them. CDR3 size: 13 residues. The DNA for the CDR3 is TGTGCCAGCAGGGATGGGAGCAATCAGCCCCAGCATTTT. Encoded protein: CASRDGSNQPQHF.

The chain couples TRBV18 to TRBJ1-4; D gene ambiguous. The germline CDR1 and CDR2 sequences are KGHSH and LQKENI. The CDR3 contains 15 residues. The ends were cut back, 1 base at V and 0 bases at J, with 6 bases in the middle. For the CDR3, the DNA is TGTGCCAGCTCACCACGCGCTACAACTAATGAAAAACTGTTTTTT. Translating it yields CASSPRATTNEKLFF.

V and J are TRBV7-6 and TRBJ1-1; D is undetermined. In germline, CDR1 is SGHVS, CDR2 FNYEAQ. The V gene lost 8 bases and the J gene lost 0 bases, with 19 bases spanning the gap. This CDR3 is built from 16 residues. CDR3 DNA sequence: TGTGCCAGCCACCGAGGGTTAGGAGCCATGAACACTGAAGCTTTCTTT. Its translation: CASHRGLGAMNTEAFF.

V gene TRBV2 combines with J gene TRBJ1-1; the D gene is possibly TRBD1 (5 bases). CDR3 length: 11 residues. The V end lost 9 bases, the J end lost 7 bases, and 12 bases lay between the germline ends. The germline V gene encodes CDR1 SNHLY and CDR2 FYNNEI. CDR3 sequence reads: CARRAGLEAFF. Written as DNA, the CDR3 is TGTGCCAGAAGGGCGGGACTTGAAGCTTTCTTT.

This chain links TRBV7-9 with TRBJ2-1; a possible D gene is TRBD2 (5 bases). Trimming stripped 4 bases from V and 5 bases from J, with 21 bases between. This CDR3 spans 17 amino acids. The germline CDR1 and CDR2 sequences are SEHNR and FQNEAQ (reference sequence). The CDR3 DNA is TGTGCCAGCAGCTCCTCGAAAGGCGGGCTCTTCCACAATGAGCAGTTCTTC. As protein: CASSSSKGGLFHNEQFF.

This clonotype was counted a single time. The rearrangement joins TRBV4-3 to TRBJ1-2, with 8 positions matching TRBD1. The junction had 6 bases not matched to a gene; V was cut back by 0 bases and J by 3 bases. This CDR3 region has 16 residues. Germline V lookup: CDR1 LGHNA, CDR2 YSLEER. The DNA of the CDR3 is TGCGCCAGCAGCCAAGATGGGGACAGGCCGCACTATGGCTACACCTTC. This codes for CASSQDGDRPHYGYTF.

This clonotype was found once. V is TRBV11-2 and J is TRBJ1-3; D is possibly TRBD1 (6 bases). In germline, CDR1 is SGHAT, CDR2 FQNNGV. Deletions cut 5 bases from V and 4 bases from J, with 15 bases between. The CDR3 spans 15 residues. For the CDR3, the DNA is TGTGCCAGCAGCCCGCAGGGGCAGGGAGGAAACACCATATATTTT. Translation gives CASSPQGQGGNTIYF.

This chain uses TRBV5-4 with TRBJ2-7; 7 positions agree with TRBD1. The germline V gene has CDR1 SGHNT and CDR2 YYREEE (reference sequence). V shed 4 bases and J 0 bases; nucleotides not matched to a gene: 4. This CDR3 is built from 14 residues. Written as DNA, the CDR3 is TGTGCCAGCAGCCCACAGGGGCCCTCCTACGAGCAGTACTTC. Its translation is CASSPQGPSYEQYF.

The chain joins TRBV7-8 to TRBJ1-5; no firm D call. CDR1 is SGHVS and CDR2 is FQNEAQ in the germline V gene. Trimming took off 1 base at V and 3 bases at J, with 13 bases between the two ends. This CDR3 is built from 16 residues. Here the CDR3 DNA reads TGTGCCAGCAGCTTAGAGGTCGCGAGCCTCAATCAGCCCCAGCATTTT. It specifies CASSLEVASLNQPQHF. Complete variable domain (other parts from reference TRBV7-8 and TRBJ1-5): GAGVSQSPRYKVAKRGQDVALRCDPISGHVSLFWYQQALGQGPEFLTYFQNEAQLDKSGLPSDRFFAERPEGSVSTLKIQRTQQEDSAVYLCASSLEVASLNQPQHFGDGTRLSIL.

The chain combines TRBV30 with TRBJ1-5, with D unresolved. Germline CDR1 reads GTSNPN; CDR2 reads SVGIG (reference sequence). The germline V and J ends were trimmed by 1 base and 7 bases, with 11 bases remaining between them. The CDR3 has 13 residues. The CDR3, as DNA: TGTGCCTGGAGTGCCTACCTAGGCCAGCCCCAGCATTTT. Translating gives CAWSAYLGQPQHF.

The CDR3 is CSALPWAVSNQPQHF. CDR3 nucleotides: TGCAGTGCTCTACCCTGGGCCGTTAGCAATCAGCCCCAGCATTTT. This chain links TRBV20-1 with TRBJ1-5; D not certain. Germline-derived CDR1 and CDR2 are DFQATT and SNEGSKA (reference sequence). V lost 5 bases and J lost 0, with 14 bases in between. The CDR3 spans 15 residues.

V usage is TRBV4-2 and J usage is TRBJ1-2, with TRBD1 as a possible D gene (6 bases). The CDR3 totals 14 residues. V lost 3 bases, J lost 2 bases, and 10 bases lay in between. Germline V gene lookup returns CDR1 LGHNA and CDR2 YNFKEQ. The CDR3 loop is CASSHRGGNYGYTF. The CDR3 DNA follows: TGTGCCAGCAGCCACAGGGGAGGAAACTATGGCTACACCTTC.

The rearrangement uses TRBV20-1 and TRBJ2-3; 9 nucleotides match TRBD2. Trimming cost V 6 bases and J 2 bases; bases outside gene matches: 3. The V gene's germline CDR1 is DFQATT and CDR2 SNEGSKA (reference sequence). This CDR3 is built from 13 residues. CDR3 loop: CSASGGTTDTQYF. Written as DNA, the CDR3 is TGCAGTGCGAGCGGGGGGACCACAGATACGCAGTATTTT.

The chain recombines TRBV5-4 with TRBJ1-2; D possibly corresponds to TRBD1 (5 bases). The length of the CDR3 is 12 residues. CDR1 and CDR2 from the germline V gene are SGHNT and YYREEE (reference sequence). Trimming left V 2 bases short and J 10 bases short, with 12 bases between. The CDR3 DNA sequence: TGTGCCAGCAGCTTCGGGCAGGGCGACTACACCTTC. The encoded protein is CASSFGQGDYTF.

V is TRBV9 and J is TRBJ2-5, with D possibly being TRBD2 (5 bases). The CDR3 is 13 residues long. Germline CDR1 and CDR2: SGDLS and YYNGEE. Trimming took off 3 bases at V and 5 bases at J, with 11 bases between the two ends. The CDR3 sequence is CASSAPREETQYF. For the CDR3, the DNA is TGTGCCAGCAGCGCCCCGAGGGAGGAGACCCAGTACTTC.

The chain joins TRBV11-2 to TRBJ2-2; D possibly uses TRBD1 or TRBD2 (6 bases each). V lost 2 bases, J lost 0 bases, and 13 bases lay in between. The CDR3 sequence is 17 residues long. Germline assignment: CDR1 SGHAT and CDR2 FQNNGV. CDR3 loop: CASSLRRGEANTGELFF. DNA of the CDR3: TGTGCCAGCAGCTTACGGAGGGGGGAGGCGAACACCGGGGAGCTGTTTTTT.

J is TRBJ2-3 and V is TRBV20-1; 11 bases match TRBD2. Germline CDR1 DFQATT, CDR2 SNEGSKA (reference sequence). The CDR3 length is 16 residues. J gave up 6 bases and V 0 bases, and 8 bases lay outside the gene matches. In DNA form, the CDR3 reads TGCAGTGCTAGAGATAGGGGACTAGCGGAATTTGATACGCAGTATTTT. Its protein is CSARDRGLAEFDTQYF.

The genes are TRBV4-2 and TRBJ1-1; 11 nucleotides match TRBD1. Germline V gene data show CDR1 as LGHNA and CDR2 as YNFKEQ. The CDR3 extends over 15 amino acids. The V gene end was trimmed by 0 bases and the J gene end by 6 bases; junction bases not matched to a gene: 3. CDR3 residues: CASSQDWTGGSEAFF. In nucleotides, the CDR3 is TGTGCCAGCAGCCAAGATTGGACAGGGGGCTCTGAAGCTTTCTTT.

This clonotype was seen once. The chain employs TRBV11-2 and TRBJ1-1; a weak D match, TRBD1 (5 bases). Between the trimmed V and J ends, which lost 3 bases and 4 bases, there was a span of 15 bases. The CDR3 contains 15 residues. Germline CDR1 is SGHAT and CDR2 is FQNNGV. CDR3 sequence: CASSFDGGSSTEAFF. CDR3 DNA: TGTGCCAGCAGCTTCGATGGGGGGAGTAGCACTGAAGCTTTCTTT.

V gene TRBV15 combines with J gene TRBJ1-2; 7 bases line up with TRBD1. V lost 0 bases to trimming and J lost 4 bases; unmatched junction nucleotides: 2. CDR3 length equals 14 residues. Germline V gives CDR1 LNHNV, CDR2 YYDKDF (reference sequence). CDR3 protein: CATSRDRTGYGYTF. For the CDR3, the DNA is TGTGCCACCAGCAGAGACAGGACAGGCTATGGCTACACCTTC. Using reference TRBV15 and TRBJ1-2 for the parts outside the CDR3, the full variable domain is DAMVIQNPRYQVTQFGKPVTLSCSQTLNHNVMYWYQQKSSQAPKLLFHYYDKDFNNEADTPDNFQSRRPNTSFCFLDIRSPGLGDTAMYLCATSRDRTGYGYTFGSGTRLTVV.